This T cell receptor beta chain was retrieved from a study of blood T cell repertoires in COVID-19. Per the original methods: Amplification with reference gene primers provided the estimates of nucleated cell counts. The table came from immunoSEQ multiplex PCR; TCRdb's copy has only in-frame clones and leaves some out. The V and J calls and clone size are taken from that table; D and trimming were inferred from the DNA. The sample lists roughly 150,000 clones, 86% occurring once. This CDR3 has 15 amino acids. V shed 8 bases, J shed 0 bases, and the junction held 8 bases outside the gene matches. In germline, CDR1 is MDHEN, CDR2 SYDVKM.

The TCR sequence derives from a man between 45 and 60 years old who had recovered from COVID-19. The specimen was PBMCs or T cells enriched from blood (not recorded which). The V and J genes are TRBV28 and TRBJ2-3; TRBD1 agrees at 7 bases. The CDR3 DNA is TGTGCCAGCCCTCGGGACAGAGCTAGCACAGATACGCAGTATTTT. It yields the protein CASPRDRASTDTQYF.